Shown below are 29 T cell receptor beta chains from a single sample sequenced in a study of shared clonotypes between healthy human individuals. Data came from immunoSEQ multiplex PCR; TCRdb stores just in-frame clones and leaves some out. The data show approximately 470,000 clones, around 85% seen once. The sequencing sample was made of PBMCs. The receptors originated from a woman between 35 and 50 years old in good health. Some clones in this sample may be carry-over from other donors' samples.

This chain uses TRBV28 with TRBJ1-1, with 7 bases aligning to TRBD1. The CDR3 is 15 amino acids. Germline trimming cut 6 bases from V and 1 base from J; bases unmatched to any gene: 8. Germline assignment: CDR1 MDHEN and CDR2 SYDVKM. CDR3 sequence: CASSDPGGRNTEAFF. CDR3 DNA: TGTGCCAGCAGCGACCCAGGGGGTAGGAACACTGAAGCTTTCTTT. The whole variable domain, filled in from reference TRBV28 and TRBJ1-1, reads DVKVTQSSRYLVKRTGEKVFLECVQDMDHENMFWYRQDPGLGLRLIYFSYDVKMKEKGDIPEGYSVSREKKERFSLILESASTNQTSMYLCASSDPGGRNTEAFFGQGTRLTVV.

Concerning this clone: One base separates it from a far larger clone, so it is likely a read error. The V call is TRBV4-2, the J call TRBJ2-7, with TRBD2 matching over 10 bases. Germline CDR1 is LGHNA and CDR2 is YNFKEQ. This CDR3 is 15 amino acids long. The CDR3 region is CASSLAGGLVYERYF. The CDR3 bases are TGTGCCAGCAGCCTAGCGGGAGGATTAGTGTACGAGCGGTACTTC.

Concerning this clone itself: A read error likely explains this, since a far larger clone differs by one base. The rearrangement links TRBV6-4 to TRBJ2-1, with 14 bases matching TRBD2. V shed 2 bases, J shed 12 bases, and the junction held 9 bases outside the gene matches. CDR3 length equals 16 residues. CDR1 and CDR2 from the germline V gene are MRHNA and SNTAGT. CDR3 protein: CASSDGGTSGSDGQFF. The CDR3 nucleotides read TGTGCCAGCAGTGACGGGGGGACTAGCGGGAGCGATGGGCAGTTCTTC.

This clone is a singleton in its sample. The chain combines TRBV7-7 with TRBJ2-7; possible D gene TRBD2, 5 bases. V dropped 3 bases and J dropped 3 bases, with 15 bases sitting between them. CDR1 is SSHAT and CDR2 is FNYEAQ in the germline V gene (reference sequence). The CDR3 is 15 residues long. The CDR3 bases are TGTGCCAGCAGCTTTGAGGCGGACTCCCTCTACGAGCAGTACTTC. Its translation is CASSFEADSLYEQYF.

V usage is TRBV29-1 and J usage is TRBJ1-2; tentatively, D is TRBD1 (6 bases). V lost 4 bases to trimming and J lost 7 bases, with 16 bases between them. Looked up from germline, CDR1 is SQVTM and CDR2 is ANQGSEA. This CDR3 is 13 amino acids long. The CDR3 coding sequence is TGCAGCGTTGTACGATCAGGGGTTTCTGGCTACACCTTC. Protein product: CSVVRSGVSGYTF.

The chain joins TRBV5-4 to TRBJ1-1; the D gene is possibly TRBD1 (5 bases). Germline V CDR1 and CDR2: SGHNT, YYREEE (reference sequence). The CDR3 extends over 14 amino acids. Trimming pared 2 bases from V and 2 bases from J, leaving 10 bases between. CDR3: CASSFSTANTEAFF. CDR3 nucleotides: TGTGCCAGCAGCTTCTCGACAGCTAACACTGAAGCTTTCTTT.

This clone was found a few times. A read error is likely here: a far larger clone is one base away. Different DNA sequences within this sample yield the same CDR3. The chain links TRBV4-2 to TRBJ2-7, with a tentative D call TRBD1 (6 bases). Per germline, CDR1 LGHNA and CDR2 YNFKEQ. The CDR3 covers 15 residues. CDR3 in amino acids: CASSQLGDKTYEQYF. CDR3 nucleotide sequence: TGTGCTAGCAGCCAGTTGGGGGACAAGACCTACGAGCAGTACTTC.

The chain uses TRBV7-9 and TRBJ2-3; D is unresolved. V dropped 3 bases and J dropped 4 bases, with 11 bases sitting between them. The CDR3 extends over 14 amino acids. Per germline, CDR1 SEHNR and CDR2 FQNEAQ (reference sequence). This CDR3 is CASSLSFRADTQYF. DNA for the CDR3: TGTGCCAGCAGCTTGTCATTTCGCGCAGATACGCAGTATTTT.

The genes are TRBV18 and TRBJ2-1; a weak D match, TRBD1 (5 bases). Germline CDR1 is KGHSH and CDR2 is LQKENI. V lost 3 bases and J lost 7, with 16 bases in between. There are 15 residues in the CDR3. CDR3 bases: TGTGCCAGCTCACCTATGTCAGGGCTGGGGAATGAGCAGTTCTTC. Residues: CASSPMSGLGNEQFF.

This clone was detected ten times or more. The chain combines TRBV14 with TRBJ2-5, with D unclear. CDR3 length equals 15 residues. Trimming cost V 2 bases and J 4 bases, with 14 bases left between them. Germline loops: CDR1 SGHDN, CDR2 FVKESK. The CDR3 region has the DNA TGTGCCAGCAGCCAAAGGTCCGGGTTTTTAGAGACCCAGTACTTC. The encoded protein is CASSQRSGFLETQYF.

The genes are TRBV28 and TRBJ1-1; no clear D gene. This CDR3 spans 14 amino acids. Trimming removed 3 bases from V and 4 bases from J, with 12 bases in between. From germline, CDR1 is MDHEN and CDR2 SYDVKM. CDR3 residues: CASSLRLDGTEAFF. CDR3 sequence (DNA): TGTGCCAGCAGTTTGCGGCTGGACGGCACTGAAGCTTTCTTT.

This clone was recorded at least ten times. The chain combines TRBV7-3 with TRBJ2-4, with D perhaps TRBD1 (6 bases). The length of the CDR3 is 15 residues. V was pared by 4 bases and J by 1 base, with 11 bases between. Germline V gene sequence: CDR1 SGHTA, CDR2 FQGTGA. The CDR3 coding sequence is TGTGCCAGCAGCTCGCAGGGGTTGGCCAAAAACATTCAGTACTTC. This gives the protein CASSSQGLAKNIQYF.

A note on this clone: A read error likely explains this, since a far larger clone differs by one base. The sample has other DNA sequences that encode this CDR3 too. This chain links TRBV2 with TRBJ2-7; a weak D match, TRBD1 (5 bases). The germline V gene has CDR1 SNHLY and CDR2 FYNNEI. CDR3 length: 14 amino acids. Between the trimmed V and J ends, which lost 7 bases and 6 bases, there was a span of 19 bases. CDR3: CASTRLQGALEQYF. The CDR3 coding sequence is TGTGCCAGCACAAGGCTCCAGGGTGCTCTCGAGCAGTACTTC.

This chain joins TRBV18 and TRBJ2-3; 10 nucleotides agree with TRBD2. After removal of 6 bases from V and 1 base from J, the junction contained 1 base not matched to a gene. Germline CDR1 is KGHSH and CDR2 is LQKENI. The CDR3 runs 14 residues. The CDR3 loop is CASSGTSGTDTQYF. DNA for the CDR3: TGTGCCAGCTCCGGGACTAGCGGCACAGATACGCAGTATTTT.

This clone was observed once. The V call is TRBV5-8, the J call TRBJ2-2; the D gene is possibly TRBD2 (5 bases). V dropped 2 bases and J dropped 0 bases, with 8 bases sitting between them. Germline CDR1 and CDR2: SGHTS and YDEGEE. The CDR3 is 15 residues long. In DNA form, the CDR3 reads TGTGCCAGCAGCTTAGAGACTACGAACACCGGGGAGCTGTTTTTT. It is translated as CASSLETTNTGELFF.

This clone was seen only once. The CDR3 DNA reads as TGTGCCTGGAGTGTAAACAGGGGCAATTCACCCCTCCACTTT. It yields the protein CAWSVNRGNSPLHF. The chain combines TRBV30 with TRBJ1-6, with 7 positions matching TRBD1. CDR1 and CDR2 (germline): GTSNPN, SVGIG (reference sequence). The CDR3 extends over 14 amino acids. V shed 0 bases, J shed 7 bases, and the junction held 3 bases outside the gene matches. Using reference TRBV30 and TRBJ1-6 for the parts outside the CDR3, the full variable domain is SQTIHQWPATLVQPVGSPLSLECTVEGTSNPNLYWYRQAAGRGLQLLFYSVGIGQISSEVPQNLSASRPQDRQFILSSKKLLLSDSGFYLCAWSVNRGNSPLHFGNGTRLTVT.

The chain employs TRBV6-4 and TRBJ2-1, with D possibly matching TRBD1 (6 bases). From germline, CDR1 is MRHNA and CDR2 SNTAGT. Trimming took 10 bases from V and 1 from J, leaving 17 bases between them. This CDR3 has 15 amino acids. The CDR3 spells CAIPGVCGSYNEQFF. In DNA, the CDR3 is TGTGCCATCCCAGGGGTTTGTGGGTCCTACAATGAGCAGTTCTTC.

The J gene is TRBJ2-4, the V gene TRBV7-9, with 7 nucleotides matching TRBD2. The trim removed 4 bases at V and 5 bases at J, leaving 5 bases unmatched. Germline CDR1 SEHNR, CDR2 FQNEAQ (reference sequence). The length of the CDR3 is 14 residues. The CDR3 region is CASSWRGGENIQYF. The CDR3 DNA follows: TGTGCCAGCAGCTGGAGGGGAGGGGAAAACATTCAGTACTTC. The whole variable domain, remainder taken from reference TRBV7-9 and TRBJ2-4, is DTGVSQNPRHKITKRGQNVTFRCDPISEHNRLYWYRQTLGQGPEFLTYFQNEAQLEKSRLLSDRFSAERPKGSFSTLEIQRTEQGDSAMYLCASSWRGGENIQYFGAGTRLSVL.

The genes are TRBV27 and TRBJ2-5, with 11 bases that match TRBD2. The CDR3 runs to 17 residues. The germline CDR1 and CDR2 sequences are MNHEY and SMNVEV (reference sequence). Germline trimming cut 7 bases from V and 4 bases from J; bases unmatched to any gene: 14. Here the CDR3 DNA reads TGTGCCAGCACCACTATAGCGGGAGGGCGGGGTGTAGAGACCCAGTACTTC. Its protein product is CASTTIAGGRGVETQYF.

The CDR3 loop reads CASSRSNLNTEAFF. The CDR3 DNA reads as TGTGCCAGCAGCCGAAGTAACCTGAACACTGAAGCTTTCTTT. The chain carries TRBV7-2 and TRBJ1-1; no clear D gene. The CDR3 runs to 14 residues. Trimming took off 5 bases at V and 0 bases at J, with 10 bases between the two ends. The germline V gene has CDR1 SGHTA and CDR2 FQGNSA.

The chain recombines TRBV6-5 with TRBJ2-7, with 7 bases aligning to TRBD1. CDR1 and CDR2 from the germline V gene are MNHEY and SVGAGI. With V trimmed by 2 bases and J by 3 bases, 10 bases remained unmatched. The CDR3 loop spans 16 amino acids. The CDR3 is CASSYPERTGSYEQYF. DNA for the CDR3: TGTGCCAGCAGTTACCCGGAGCGGACAGGAAGCTACGAGCAGTACTTC.

This rearrangement joins TRBV29-1 to TRBJ1-1; D gene uncertain. Trimming removed 5 bases at V and 1 base at J, with 8 bases between. Germline V lookup: CDR1 SQVTM, CDR2 ANQGSEA. The CDR3 totals 12 residues. CDR3 amino acids: CSVSDGNTEAFF. The CDR3 nucleotides read TGCAGCGTTAGCGACGGGAACACTGAAGCTTTCTTT.

For the CDR3, the DNA is TGTGCCAGCAGAAGGGACAGTAATGAAAAACTGTTTTTT. This sequence encodes CASRRDSNEKLFF. V gene TRBV28 combines with J gene TRBJ1-4; 7 bases agree with TRBD1. Germline CDR1 and CDR2: MDHEN and SYDVKM. The CDR3 spans 13 residues. Trimming cost V 6 bases and J 4 bases; bases outside gene matches: 2.

The chain combines TRBV5-1 with TRBJ1-4, with D uncertain. V shed 3 bases and J shed 0 bases, with 3 bases lying between them. The CDR3 is 13 residues long. Germline V gives CDR1 SGHRS, CDR2 YFSETQ. Written as DNA, the CDR3 is TGCGCCAGCAGCTCGGCAACTAATGAAAAACTGTTTTTT. Its protein is CASSSATNEKLFF.

The J gene is TRBJ2-1, the V gene TRBV28; 7 bases map to TRBD1. The germline CDR1 and CDR2 sequences are MDHEN and SYDVKM. The V gene end was trimmed by 2 bases and the J gene end by 8 bases; junction bases not matched to a gene: 12. This CDR3 has 16 residues. The CDR3 DNA reads as TGTGCCAGCAGTTTACCCCGGGACAGCCCGAGGGATGAGCAGTTCTTC. Translating it yields CASSLPRDSPRDEQFF.

J is TRBJ1-2 and V is TRBV11-2, with 7 bases matching TRBD1. Trimming took 1 base from V and 7 from J; bases not matched to a gene: 6. Germline V gene lookup returns CDR1 SGHAT and CDR2 FQNNGV. This CDR3 contains 14 residues. CDR3 nucleotide sequence: TGTGCCAGCAGCTTAGCAGGGGGATCCAGTGGCTACACCTTC. This encodes CASSLAGGSSGYTF.

Concerning this clone: This may stem from a read error, because a much larger clone lies one nucleotide away. The CDR3 loop reads CASSDDQSSYNEQFF. The DNA of the CDR3 is TGTGCCAGCAGTGATGACCAGAGCTCCTACAATGAGCAGTTCTTC. The chain carries TRBV6-4 and TRBJ2-1; the D is unclear. V was trimmed by 3 bases and J by 0 bases, leaving 9 bases between them. Germline V gene sequence: CDR1 MRHNA, CDR2 SNTAGT. This CDR3 region has 15 residues.

About this clone: A far larger clone is a single base away, which makes a read error likely. This chain connects TRBV7-3 to TRBJ1-5; the D gene is possibly TRBD1 (5 bases). The CDR3 consists of 13 residues. V gave up 5 bases and J gave up 5 bases, with 10 bases separating them. Per the germline V gene, CDR1 is SGHTA and CDR2 is FQGTGA. CDR3 sequence reads: CASSVDSHQPQHF. CDR3 DNA: TGTGCCAGCAGCGTAGACAGTCATCAGCCCCAGCATTTT.

V and J are TRBV9 and TRBJ2-7; 10 bases line up with TRBD2. The CDR3 consists of 15 residues. J lost 3 bases, V lost 4 bases, and 7 bases had no gene match. Germline-derived CDR1 and CDR2 are SGDLS and YYNGEE. CDR3 sequence: CASSPIAGGFYEQYF. CDR3 DNA sequence: TGTGCCAGCAGCCCCATAGCGGGAGGATTCTACGAGCAGTACTTC.